This T cell receptor (beta chain) was identified during a study of esophageal squamous cell carcinoma under preoperative chemotherapy. Time point: after preoperative PTX-NDP chemotherapy. The CDR3 spans 14 residues. Germline lookup yields CDR1 SGHTA and CDR2 FQGNSA. TCRdb re-derived calls from the PCR reads in MiXCR, one entry per CDR3 protein. The table has around 30,000 distinct CDR3 sequences, less than 65% seen once. This clonotype came up a few times. J is TRBJ2-2 and V is TRBV7-2; D is perhaps TRBD2 (5 bases). Gene TRBJ2-3 matches the end of the DNA better, so the J call may be wrong. The origin of this receptor is a human donor with esophageal squamous cell carcinoma. The donor label of this sample is uncertain. Collection took place from a patient given preoperative chemotherapy. CDR3 sequence reads: CASSFGPDTGEQYF. The DNA for the CDR3 is TGTGCCAGCAGCTTCGGACCCGACACCGGGGAGCAGTATTTT.